The 24 T cell receptor beta chains below were found in one sample sequenced in a study of long-term antiretroviral therapy in people with HIV. Version v3.0 of the immunoSEQ assay was performed at survey level. Clones were read by immunoSEQ multiplex PCR, and TCRdb kept only the in-frame ones, dropping some. The sample records 25,000 to 35,000 clones, more than 85% being singletons. Specimen: unsorted PBMCs, collected 3.1 years after starting antiretroviral therapy. The source of these receptors is a man between 18 and 35 years old with HIV.

J is TRBJ2-3 and V is TRBV10-3, with TRBD2 identical over 12 bases. The length of the CDR3 is 17 residues. J was trimmed by 3 bases and V by 2 bases; bases with no gene match: 6. The V gene's germline CDR1 is ENHRY and CDR2 SYGVKD. CDR3 bases: TGTGCCATCAGTGAGCTTAGGACTAGCGGGGTTACAGATACGCAGTATTTT. Residues: CAISELRTSGVTDTQYF.

The chain joins TRBV29-1 to TRBJ1-3; possibly TRBD1 for D (6 bases). With 6 bases removed from V and 0 bases from J, the gap between germline ends came to 12 bases. The CDR3 sequence is 14 residues long. CDR1 is SQVTM and CDR2 is ANQGSEA in the germline V gene. The CDR3, as DNA: TGCAGCGTAGGGGAGGGGGACTCTGGAAACACCATATATTTT. Translating gives CSVGEGDSGNTIYF.

The V call is TRBV2, the J call TRBJ1-6; D remains unclear. CDR3 size: 19 residues. Germline assignment: CDR1 SNHLY and CDR2 FYNNEI. V was cut by 6 bases and J by 7 bases, with 28 bases left in between. The CDR3 bases are TGTGCCAGCAGCTTCTCGGGAGTCCGGACGGGCGTGAACAATTCACCCCTCCACTTT. Its protein product is CASSFSGVRTGVNNSPLHF.

This sequence joins TRBV7-2 and TRBJ2-7; the match to TRBD2 covers 11 bases. Germline loops: CDR1 SGHTA, CDR2 FQGNSA. There are 16 residues in the CDR3. Trimming took 5 bases from V and 0 from J; bases not matched to a gene: 6. CDR3 loop: CASSRTSGGVSYEQYF. The DNA of the CDR3 is TGTGCCAGCAGCCGAACTAGCGGGGGCGTCTCCTACGAGCAGTACTTC.

The chain recombines TRBV4-3 with TRBJ2-1; D might be TRBD2 (7 bases). V was clipped by 1 base and J by 11 bases, with 15 bases between them. This CDR3 has 14 residues. From germline, CDR1 is LGHNA and CDR2 YSLEER. The CDR3 nucleotides read TGCGCCAGCAGCCAAGGGGGCGCGGGGGCCCAGCAGTTCTTC. Its translation is CASSQGGAGAQQFF.

The chain couples TRBV19 to TRBJ2-2, with D unclear. CDR3 length: 14 amino acids. Trimming shortened V by 2 bases and J by 5 bases, and 9 bases separated the two germline ends. Germline CDR1 and CDR2: LNHDA and SQIVND (reference sequence). The CDR3 sequence is CASSIKGGTGELFF. In nucleotides, the CDR3 is TGTGCCAGTAGTATAAAAGGTGGGACCGGGGAGCTGTTTTTT.

This chain joins TRBV6-6 and TRBJ2-2; 11 bases match TRBD2. Germline-derived CDR1 and CDR2 are MNHNY and SVGAGI (reference sequence). J gave up 5 bases and V 8 bases, and 7 bases lay outside the gene matches. This CDR3 spans 15 amino acids. The CDR3 loop reads CASGMGLAATGELFF. CDR3 sequence (DNA): TGTGCCAGCGGCATGGGACTAGCGGCTACCGGGGAGCTGTTTTTT.

The V gene is TRBV19, the J gene TRBJ2-3; the D gene could be TRBD1 or TRBD2 (5 bases each). The CDR3 is made up of 15 amino acids. V was shortened by 10 bases and J by 0 bases, with 17 bases between the two germline ends. Germline V gene lookup returns CDR1 LNHDA and CDR2 SQIVND (reference sequence). CDR3 nucleotides: TGTGCCACCGCCCCGGACGGGGCTAGCACAGATACGCAGTATTTT. Translated, it gives CATAPDGASTDTQYF.

The chain is built from TRBV27 and TRBJ2-7; 7 positions agree with TRBD1. Germline loops: CDR1 MNHEY, CDR2 SMNVEV (reference sequence). The CDR3 length is 13 residues. The V and J ends lost 6 bases and 4 bases, in that order; junction bases with no gene match: 6. The CDR3: CASRSTGRYEQYF. CDR3 bases: TGTGCCAGCAGGTCGACAGGGCGGTACGAGCAGTACTTC.

V usage is TRBV29-1 and J usage is TRBJ2-2; 7 nucleotides agree with TRBD1. The junction had 6 bases not matched to a gene; V was cut back by 5 bases and J by 3 bases. The CDR3 covers 14 residues. The V gene's germline CDR1 is SQVTM and CDR2 ANQGSEA. CDR3 sequence: CSVLTGQYTGELFF. The CDR3 nucleotides read TGCAGCGTTCTAACGGGACAGTACACCGGGGAGCTGTTTTTT.

This clone has just one count. The CDR3 loop is CASSLTDRELFF. The CDR3 bases are TGTGCCAGCAGCTTAACGGACCGGGAGCTGTTTTTT. This chain connects TRBV11-1 to TRBJ2-2; D remains unclear. The V end lost 2 bases, the J end lost 9 bases, and 7 bases lay between the germline ends. In germline, CDR1 is SGHAT, CDR2 FQDESV (reference sequence). There are 12 residues in the CDR3.

The chain combines TRBV19 with TRBJ2-2; TRBD1 or TRBD2 may be the D gene (6 bases each). Looked up from germline, CDR1 is LNHDA and CDR2 is SQIVND (reference sequence). This CDR3 has 15 amino acids. The V gene lost 3 bases and the J gene lost 3 bases, with 11 bases spanning the gap. The CDR3 spells CASSITGGYTGELFF. CDR3 nucleotides: TGTGCCAGTAGTATCACCGGGGGCTACACCGGGGAGCTGTTTTTT.

The V and J genes are TRBV9 and TRBJ2-1, with 8 bases that match TRBD2. CDR3 length: 15 residues. V lost 0 bases to trimming and J lost 4 bases; unmatched junction nucleotides: 3. Germline V gene sequence: CDR1 SGDLS, CDR2 YYNGEE. The CDR3 DNA reads as TGTGCCAGCAGCGTAGTGGCGGGGGGATACAATGAGCAGTTCTTC. Amino acid sequence: CASSVVAGGYNEQFF.

The chain uses TRBV7-2 and TRBJ2-3; TRBD2 aligns across 7 bases. From germline, CDR1 is SGHTA and CDR2 FQGNSA. Trimming removed 1 base from V and 5 bases from J; junction bases left unmatched: 9. There are 16 residues in the CDR3. CDR3 region: CASSLEAGRMGDTQYF. CDR3 nucleotide sequence: TGTGCCAGCAGCTTAGAAGCGGGAAGAATGGGAGATACGCAGTATTTT. The full variable domain, its missing parts supplied by reference TRBV7-2 and TRBJ2-3, is GAGVSQSPSNKVTEKGKDVELRCDPISGHTALYWYRQSLGQGLEFLIYFQGNSAPDKSGLPSDRFSAERTGGSVSTLTIQRTQQEDSAVYLCASSLEAGRMGDTQYFGPGTRLTVL.

This chain joins TRBV18 and TRBJ2-2, with D possibly matching TRBD1 (6 bases). This CDR3 is 15 amino acids long. Germline V CDR1 and CDR2: KGHSH, LQKENI. V lost 3 bases and J 4 bases, leaving 12 bases between the germline ends. CDR3 in amino acids: CASSPFTGSTGELFF. In DNA form, the CDR3 reads TGTGCCAGCTCACCCTTCACAGGGTCCACCGGGGAGCTGTTTTTT.

The chain recombines TRBV5-1 with TRBJ2-2; 14 bases align to TRBD2. The CDR3 has 17 residues. Trimming cost V 3 bases and J 1 base; bases outside gene matches: 2. Germline V gene sequence: CDR1 SGHRS, CDR2 YFSETQ. CDR3 protein: CASSWTSGRRNTGELFF. CDR3 coding DNA: TGCGCCAGCAGCTGGACTAGCGGGAGGCGGAACACCGGGGAGCTGTTTTTT.

The chain recombines TRBV7-9 with TRBJ2-1, with 8 bases identical to TRBD2. Losses at the gene ends were 3 bases for V and 5 bases for J; bases not matched to a gene: 6. The CDR3 is made up of 15 amino acids. CDR1 and CDR2 (germline): SEHNR, FQNEAQ (reference sequence). CDR3 sequence (DNA): TGTGCCAGCAGCTTTAGCGGGGCAGTCGACAATGAGCAGTTCTTC. It is translated as CASSFSGAVDNEQFF.

This clone was seen only once. The chain combines TRBV18 with TRBJ2-1; 11 positions agree with TRBD2. Trimming at V came to 6 bases and at J to 8 bases, leaving 9 bases not matched to a gene. CDR3 length equals 15 residues. Germline assignment: CDR1 KGHSH and CDR2 LQKENI. The CDR3 is CASSVLAGATDEQFF. CDR3 nucleotides: TGTGCCAGCTCTGTACTAGCGGGGGCTACGGATGAGCAGTTCTTC.

This sequence joins TRBV7-2 and TRBJ2-2; D remains unclear. Germline values: CDR1 SGHTA, CDR2 FQGNSA. The CDR3 loop spans 17 amino acids. Trimming took 8 bases from V and 1 from J, leaving 20 bases between them. This CDR3 reads CASLATRSRVNTGELFF. The CDR3 coding sequence is TGTGCCAGCCTTGCAACCCGTTCAAGGGTGAACACCGGGGAGCTGTTTTTT.

Only one count was recorded for this clone. The J gene is TRBJ1-2, the V gene TRBV4-3; D unresolved. Trimming cost V 1 base and J 4 bases, with 16 bases left between them. The CDR3 length is 16 residues. Looked up from germline, CDR1 is LGHNA and CDR2 is YSLEER. The CDR3 bases are TGCGCCAGCAGCCAAGTCGCCGGTAGGGATTTCTATGGCTACACCTTC. This codes for CASSQVAGRDFYGYTF.

The rearrangement uses TRBV30 and TRBJ2-7, with a tentative D call TRBD2 (5 bases). This CDR3 comprises 11 residues. V was trimmed by 1 base and J by 9 bases, leaving 10 bases between them. Germline V gives CDR1 GTSNPN, CDR2 SVGIG (reference sequence). The CDR3 loop is CAWSEPGRQYF. The CDR3 DNA sequence: TGTGCCTGGAGTGAGCCTGGGAGGCAGTACTTC.

The chain recombines TRBV6-5 with TRBJ1-1; tentatively, D is TRBD1 (5 bases). CDR3 length: 12 residues. Trimming took 5 bases from V and 10 from J, leaving 14 bases between them. Per the germline V gene, CDR1 is MNHEY and CDR2 is SVGAGI. Written as DNA, the CDR3 is TGTGCCAGCAGTCTCGACAGAGGGGTAGCTTTCTTT. Translation: CASSLDRGVAFF.

The chain links TRBV13 to TRBJ1-4; possibly TRBD1 for D (5 bases). This CDR3 comprises 16 residues. V lost 4 bases, J lost 8 bases, and 20 bases lay in between. Germline CDR1 PRHDT, CDR2 FYEKMQ (reference sequence). The CDR3: CASSSGGGATREKLFF. The CDR3 DNA reads as TGTGCCAGCAGCTCCGGGGGAGGGGCGACGCGGGAAAAACTGTTTTTT.

V gene TRBV28 combines with J gene TRBJ2-5; D tentatively reads TRBD1 or TRBD2 (5 bases each). Germline V lookup: CDR1 MDHEN, CDR2 SYDVKM. V was clipped by 1 base and J by 7 bases, with 13 bases between them. The CDR3 is 14 residues long. CDR3 nucleotides: TGTGCCAGCAGTTTATTTGGACAAGGAGGGACCCAGTACTTC. Translating it yields CASSLFGQGGTQYF.